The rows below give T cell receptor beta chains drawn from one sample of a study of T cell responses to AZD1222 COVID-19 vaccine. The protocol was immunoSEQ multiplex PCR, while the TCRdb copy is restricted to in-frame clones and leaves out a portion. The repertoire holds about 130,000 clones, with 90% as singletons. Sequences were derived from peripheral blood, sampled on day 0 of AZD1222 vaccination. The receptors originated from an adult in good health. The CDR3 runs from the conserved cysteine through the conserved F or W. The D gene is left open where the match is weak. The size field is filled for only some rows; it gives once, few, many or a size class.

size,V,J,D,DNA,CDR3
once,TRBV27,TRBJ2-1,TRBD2,TGTGCCAGCAATAGCGGGGCTTCCTACAATGAGCAGTTCTTC,CASNSGASYNEQFF
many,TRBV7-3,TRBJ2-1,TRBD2,TGTGCCAGCAGCTTAATCGTGGCTAGCGGGGGCCAGGGGAATGAGCAGTTCTTC,CASSLIVASGGQGNEQFF
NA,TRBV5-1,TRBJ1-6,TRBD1,TGCGCCAGCAGATCGGGACAGGGACGCTCTAATTCACCCCTCCACTTT,CASRSGQGRSNSPLHF
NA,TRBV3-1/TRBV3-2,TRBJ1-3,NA,TGTGCCAGCAGCCAAGATAGGATGGGGAGACTTAGCGGAAACACCATATATTTT,CASSQDRMGRLSGNTIYF
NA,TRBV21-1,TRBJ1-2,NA,TGTGCCAGCAGGGACAGGGGGATGGTACCATCCTTC,CASRDRGMVPSF
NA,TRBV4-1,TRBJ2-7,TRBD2,TGCGCCAGCAGCCAAGATGGCACAGGCACGGGGACTACTTACGAGCAGTACTTC,CASSQDGTGTGTTYEQYF
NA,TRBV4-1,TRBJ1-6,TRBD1,TGCGCCAGCAGCCTATCGACAGGGACTAATAATTCACCCCTCCACTTT,CASSLSTGTNNSPLHF
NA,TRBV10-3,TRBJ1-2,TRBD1,TGTGCCATCAGCGCGGACAGGGCTAACTATGGCTACACCTTC,CAISADRANYGYTF
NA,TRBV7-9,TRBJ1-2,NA,TGTGCCAGCAGCTCCACAGGGTTAGGTGGCTACACCTTC,CASSSTGLGGYTF
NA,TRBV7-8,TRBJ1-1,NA,TGTGCCAGCAGCCGCCCCTGGGGAGAAATGAACACTGAAGCTTTCTTT,CASSRPWGEMNTEAFF
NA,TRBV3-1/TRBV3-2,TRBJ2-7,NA,TGTGCCAGCAGCCAAGGCCACGAGCAGTACTTC,CASSQGHEQYF
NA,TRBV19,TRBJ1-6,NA,TGTGCCAGTAGTAGTGCCCGGTATAATTCACCCCTCCACTTT,CASSSARYNSPLHF
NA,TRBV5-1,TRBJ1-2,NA,TGCGCCAGCAGCTTCGGGGCAGCTCGAAACTATGGCTACACCTTC,CASSFGAARNYGYTF
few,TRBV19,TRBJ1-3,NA,TGTGCCAGCCGCAGGGACCTCTCTGGAAACACCATATATTTT,CASRRDLSGNTIYF
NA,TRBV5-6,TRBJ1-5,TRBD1,TGTGCCAGCAGCTCAGTAAGGGACAGGGTAGAACAGCCCCAGCATTTT,CASSSVRDRVEQPQHF
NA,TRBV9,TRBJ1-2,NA,TGTGCCAGCAGCGCCTCGACAGGTGGAGGGTATGGCTACACCTTC,CASSASTGGGYGYTF
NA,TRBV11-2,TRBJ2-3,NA,TGTGCCAGCAGCCCCGGGACGAGGACTCAGTATTTT,CASSPGTRTQYF
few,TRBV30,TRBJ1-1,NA,TGTGCCTGGAGCCGACGCCCCCGGGCAGGGAACACTGAAGCTTTCTTT,CAWSRRPRAGNTEAFF
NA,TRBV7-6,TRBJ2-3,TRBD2,TGTGCCAGCAGCTTATCGGGGTCTAGCGGTGATACGCAGTATTTT,CASSLSGSSGDTQYF
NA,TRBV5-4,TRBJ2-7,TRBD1,TGTGCCAGCAGCCGTTCGGCGGGGACAGGGGCCTACGAGCAGTACTTC,CASSRSAGTGAYEQYF
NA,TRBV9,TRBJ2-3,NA,TGTGCCAGCAGCGGGCGGGGTAGCACAGATACGCAGTATTTT,CASSGRGSTDTQYF
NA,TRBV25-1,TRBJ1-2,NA,TGTGCCAGCAGGGGGGGAGGGGTGCAAGGCTACACCTTC,CASRGGGVQGYTF
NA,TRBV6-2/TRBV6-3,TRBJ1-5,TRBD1,TGTGCCAGCAGTTCAGACAGGGCCCTGGGGCATTTT,CASSSDRALGHF
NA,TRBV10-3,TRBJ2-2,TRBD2,TGTGCCATCAGGGGACTAGCGGCGAACACCGGGGAGCTGTTTTTT,CAIRGLAANTGELFF
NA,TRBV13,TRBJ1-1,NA,TGTGCCAGCAGCTTAGAAGAACAGCGTAACACTGAAGCTTTCTTT,CASSLEEQRNTEAFF
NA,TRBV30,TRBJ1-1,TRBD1,TGTGCCTGGAATACAGGGGCATACACTGAAGCTTTCTTT,CAWNTGAYTEAFF
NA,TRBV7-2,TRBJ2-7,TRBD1,TGTGCCAGCAGCTTTGGGACAGGGGTGTACGAGCAGTACTTC,CASSFGTGVYEQYF
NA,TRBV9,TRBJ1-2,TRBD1,TGTGCCAGCAGCGGCGACAGGGGTTACTATGGCTACACCTTC,CASSGDRGYYGYTF
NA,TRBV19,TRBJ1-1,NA,TGTGCCAGTAATGGGGGAGCGTTAAACACTGAAGCTTTCTTT,CASNGGALNTEAFF
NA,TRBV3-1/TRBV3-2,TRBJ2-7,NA,TGTGCCAGCAGGCCTACCGGGACACTTAACCCCTACGAGCAGTACTTC,CASRPTGTLNPYEQYF
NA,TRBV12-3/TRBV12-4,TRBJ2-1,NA,TGTGCCAGCAGTTTCTCTGACTACAATGAGCAGTTCTTC,CASSFSDYNEQFF
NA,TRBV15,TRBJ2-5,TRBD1,TGTGCCACCAGCAGAGATTCTCCCGGGACAGGGTCGGAGACCCAGTACTTC,CATSRDSPGTGSETQYF
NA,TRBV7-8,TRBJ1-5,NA,TGTGCCAGCAGCTTATTCGGGCAGGGGAGTCAGCCCCAGCATTTT,CASSLFGQGSQPQHF
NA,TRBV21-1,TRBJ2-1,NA,TGTGCCAGCAGAGAAAAGGGTAGTTTCTACAATGAGCAGTTCTTC,CASREKGSFYNEQFF
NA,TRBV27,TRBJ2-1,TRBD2,TGTGCCAGCAGTTTTAGCGGGGGGGCTAGGGAGCAGTTCTTC,CASSFSGGAREQFF
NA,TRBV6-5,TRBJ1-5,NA,TGTGCCAGCAGTTACTCGAACGTATTAGGCAATCAGCCCCAGCATTTT,CASSYSNVLGNQPQHF
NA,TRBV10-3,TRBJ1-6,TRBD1,TGTGCCATCAGTGTCGGCCAGGGGGCTTCACCCCTCCACTTT,CAISVGQGASPLHF
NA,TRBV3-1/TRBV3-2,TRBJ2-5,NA,TGTGCCAGCAGCCAACCAGGAACTACTGCTAGGGGAGAGACCCAGTACTTC,CASSQPGTTARGETQYF
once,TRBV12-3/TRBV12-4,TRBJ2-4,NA,TGTGCCAGCAGTTTAGCCACGAAAAACATTCAGTACTTC,CASSLATKNIQYF
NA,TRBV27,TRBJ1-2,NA,TGTGCCAGCGGAACCCCAGGGTTCAACTATGGCTACACCTTC,CASGTPGFNYGYTF
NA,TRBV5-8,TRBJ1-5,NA,TGTGCCAGCAGCCCGGTAGACTGGTCTGGTCAGCCCCAGCATTTT,CASSPVDWSGQPQHF
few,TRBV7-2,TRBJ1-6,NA,TGTGCCAGCAGCTTACATGCGGGCCAGCAGGGTTCACCCCTCCACTTT,CASSLHAGQQGSPLHF
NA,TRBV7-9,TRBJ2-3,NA,TGTGCCAGCAGCTTACCGGGCTTCACAGATACGCAGTATTTT,CASSLPGFTDTQYF
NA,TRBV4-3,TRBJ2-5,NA,TGCGCCAGCAGCCAAGATTTTTCGGAGACCCAGTACTTC,CASSQDFSETQYF
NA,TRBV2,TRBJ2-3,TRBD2,TGTGCCAGCAGTCCTGGACTAGCTACAGATACGCAGTATTTT,CASSPGLATDTQYF
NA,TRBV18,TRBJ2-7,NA,TGTGCCAGCTCAGGGGACGGCCTTGGAACCTACGAGCAGTACTTC,CASSGDGLGTYEQYF
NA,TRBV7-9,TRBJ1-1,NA,TGTGCCAGCAGCCATAAGAGTGTACCCACTGAAGCTTTCTTT,CASSHKSVPTEAFF
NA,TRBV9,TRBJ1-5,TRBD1,TGTGCCAGCAGCGGCCCGGGACAGGGGAGCAATCAGCCCCAGCATTTT,CASSGPGQGSNQPQHF
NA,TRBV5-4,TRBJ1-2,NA,TGTGCCAGCAGCTTGGACGCGGAGAACTATGGCTACACCTTC,CASSLDAENYGYTF
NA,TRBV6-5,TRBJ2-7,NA,TGTGCCAGCAGTCCAACATACAGGGCCTACGAGCAGTACTTC,CASSPTYRAYEQYF
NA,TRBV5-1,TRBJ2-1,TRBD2,TGCGCCAGCAGCGTACTCTGGACTAGCGGGGGGGCGAGCTCCTACAATGAGCAGTTCTTC,CASSVLWTSGGASSYNEQFF
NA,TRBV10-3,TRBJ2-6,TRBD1,TGTGCCACCCGGACAGGAGGTTTCTCTGGGGCCAACGTCCTGACTTTC,CATRTGGFSGANVLTF
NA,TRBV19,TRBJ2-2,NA,TGTGCCAGTAGTATCGGGGGGCTCCCCGGGGAGCTGTTTTTT,CASSIGGLPGELFF
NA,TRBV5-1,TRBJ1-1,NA,TGCGCCAGCAGCTTCCTGACTGGGAACACTGAAGCTTTCTTT,CASSFLTGNTEAFF